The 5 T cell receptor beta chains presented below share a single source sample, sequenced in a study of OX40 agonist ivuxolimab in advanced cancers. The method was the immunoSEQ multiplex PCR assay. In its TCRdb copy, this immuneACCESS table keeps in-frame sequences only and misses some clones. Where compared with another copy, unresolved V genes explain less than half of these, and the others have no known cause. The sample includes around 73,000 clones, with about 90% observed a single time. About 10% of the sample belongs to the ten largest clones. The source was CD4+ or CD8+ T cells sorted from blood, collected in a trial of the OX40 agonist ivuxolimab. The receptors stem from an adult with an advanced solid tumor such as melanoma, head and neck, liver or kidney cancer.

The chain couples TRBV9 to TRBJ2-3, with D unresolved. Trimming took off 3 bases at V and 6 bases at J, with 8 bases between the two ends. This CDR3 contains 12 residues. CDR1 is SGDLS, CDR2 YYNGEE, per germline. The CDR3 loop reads CASSALGDTQYF. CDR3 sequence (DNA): TGTGCCAGCAGCGCCCTGGGGGATACGCAGTATTTT.

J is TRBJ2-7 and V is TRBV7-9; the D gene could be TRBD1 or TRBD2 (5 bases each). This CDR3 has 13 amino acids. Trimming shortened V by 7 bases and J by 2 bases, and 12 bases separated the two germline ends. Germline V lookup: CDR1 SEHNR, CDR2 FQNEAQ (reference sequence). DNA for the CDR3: TGTGCCAGCAAGGGAACGGGACCCTACGAGCAGTACTTC. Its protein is CASKGTGPYEQYF.

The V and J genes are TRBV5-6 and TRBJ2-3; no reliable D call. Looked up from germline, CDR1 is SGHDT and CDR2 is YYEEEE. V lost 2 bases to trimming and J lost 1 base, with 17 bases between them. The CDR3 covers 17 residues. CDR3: CASSFDLLKGGTDTQYF. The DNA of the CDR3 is TGTGCCAGCAGCTTTGATTTACTAAAGGGCGGCACAGATACGCAGTATTTT.

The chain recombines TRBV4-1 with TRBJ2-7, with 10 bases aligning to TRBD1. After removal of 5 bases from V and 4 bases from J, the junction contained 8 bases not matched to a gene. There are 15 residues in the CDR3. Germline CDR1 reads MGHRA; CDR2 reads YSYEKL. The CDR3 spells CASSLSGTGDYEQYF. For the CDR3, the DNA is TGCGCCAGCAGCTTGTCCGGGACAGGGGATTACGAGCAGTACTTC.

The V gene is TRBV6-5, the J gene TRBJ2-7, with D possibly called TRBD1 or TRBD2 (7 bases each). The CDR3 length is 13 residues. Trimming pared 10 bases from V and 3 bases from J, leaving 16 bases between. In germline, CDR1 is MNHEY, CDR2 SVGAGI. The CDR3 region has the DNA TGTGCCACGAGGGAGGGACAGAACTACGAGCAGTACTTC. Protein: CATREGQNYEQYF.